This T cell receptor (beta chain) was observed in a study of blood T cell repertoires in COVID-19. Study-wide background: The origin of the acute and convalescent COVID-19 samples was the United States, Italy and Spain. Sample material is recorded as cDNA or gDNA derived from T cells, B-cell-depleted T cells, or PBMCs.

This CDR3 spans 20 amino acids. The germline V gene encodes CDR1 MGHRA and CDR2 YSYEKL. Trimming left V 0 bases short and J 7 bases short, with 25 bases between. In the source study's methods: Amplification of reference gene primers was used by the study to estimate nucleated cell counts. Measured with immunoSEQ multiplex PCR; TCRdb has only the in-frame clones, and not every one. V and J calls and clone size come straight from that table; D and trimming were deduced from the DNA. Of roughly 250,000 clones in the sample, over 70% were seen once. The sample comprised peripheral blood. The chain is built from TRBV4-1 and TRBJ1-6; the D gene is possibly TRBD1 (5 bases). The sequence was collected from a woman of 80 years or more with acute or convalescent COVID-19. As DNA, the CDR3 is TGCGCCAGCAGCCAAGATTTGCCAGGGAGGAGTATTTTGAGGAATTCACCCCTCCACTTT. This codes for CASSQDLPGRSILRNSPLHF.